This T cell receptor beta chain was obtained from a study of cytomegalovirus exposure and HLA in healthy donors. Amplification used 60 Vbeta primers and 13 Jbeta primers. Sequenced by immunoSEQ multiplex PCR; TCRdb stores in-frame clones only, minus some. The table shows around 130,000 clones, with 80% to 85% occurring only once. Sample: PBMCs. The sequence derives from a boy younger than 18 in good health and CMV-seronegative.

CDR3 in amino acids: CASSLVPQVNTEAFF. The CDR3 DNA reads as TGTGCCAGCAGCCTCGTCCCTCAGGTGAACACTGAAGCTTTCTTT. J is TRBJ1-1 and V is TRBV21-1; TRBD1 is taken as the D call from the table, unchecked against the DNA. TRBV21-1 is given as a pseudogene. The CDR3 totals 15 residues.